This T cell receptor beta chain was captured by sequencing in a study of metastatic and nonmetastatic thyroid tumors. About the study: Comparative analysis of repertoires was undertaken across blood and tumor or nodule tissue obtained from malignant and benign thyroid patients. Whole-study results and caveats: The study reportedly found significantly higher TCR beta diversity in malignant thyroid tumors than benign nodules, in blood and tumor.

All patients were treatment-naive before thyroid surgery. The germline V gene encodes CDR1 LGHDT and CDR2 YNNKEL (reference sequence). V shed 3 bases, J shed 2 bases, and the junction held 1 base outside the gene matches. The CDR3 covers 13 residues. This clone was seen ten or more times. Antigen: not known. In the study's own analysis: Across clinicopathological groups, CDR3 differences served as the basis for building a distant-metastasis classifier for papillary thyroid cancer. Using MiXCR, TCRdb re-called clones from the PCR reads. Clone size and V and J calls follow TCRdb, not the original study. The sample carries about 64,000 clones, 4% to 5% recorded once.

The clonotype comes from a female donor with papillary thyroid cancer or a benign thyroid nodule (not recorded which). Some clones in this sample may be carry-over from other donors' samples. This sequence joins TRBV3-1 and TRBJ2-7; the match to TRBD1 covers 7 bases. The specimen was blood. The CDR3 spells CASSHGTAYEQYF. As DNA, the CDR3 is TGTGCCAGCAGCCATGGGACAGCCTACGAGCAGTACTTC.